The sequence of this T cell receptor beta chain was determined in a study of blood T cell repertoires in COVID-19. Looking at the study overall: Italy, Spain and the United States were the sources of the convalescent and acute COVID-19 samples. The analysed material was cDNA or gDNA that came from T cells, B-cell-depleted T cells, or PBMCs.

Assay: immunoSEQ multiplex PCR; the TCRdb copy retains only in-frame clones and omits some. In the table there are under 150,000 clones, around four fifths of which are singletons. Individuals drawn from approximately 26 US areas were roughly 18 to 100 years old. Categorization into cohorts depended on clinical history that participants reported. Trimming at V came to 3 bases and at J to 4 bases, leaving 6 bases not matched to a gene. The CDR3 is 15 residues long. The V gene's germline CDR1 is LNHNV and CDR2 YYDKDF (reference sequence). The chain uses TRBV15 and TRBJ2-1; TRBD2 agrees at 7 bases. The source is a woman aged 40-49 years who had recovered from COVID-19. Sample: PBMCs or T cells enriched from blood (not recorded which). The CDR3 spells CATSSKRGAYNEQFF. CDR3 DNA sequence: TGTGCCACCAGCAGCAAGCGGGGAGCGTACAATGAGCAGTTCTTC.